A selection of T cell receptor beta chains follows, all from one sample in a study of blood T cell repertoires in COVID-19. This table comes from immunoSEQ multiplex PCR, and its TCRdb copy is limited to in-frame clones, with some not included. The table lists 20,000 to 25,000 clones, roughly 80% of them singletons, with roughly 60% in the top ten. Sequencing input: peripheral blood. The receptors originated from a woman older than 75 with acute or convalescent COVID-19. Each CDR3 is given with its conserved first and last residue. A row's size may be missing; if present it is once, few, many or a size class.

CASSPWSDEQYF	TRBJ2-7	-	TRBV11-3
CASRLGQGKSGYTF	TRBJ1-2	-	TRBV3-1/TRBV3-2
CASSPRTGVYEQYF	TRBJ2-7	-	TRBV7-2
CASSSNSGNTEAFF	TRBJ1-1	-	TRBV4-3
CARNGQNSNQPQHF	TRBJ1-5	once	TRBV10-1
CASSQRTAMNTEAFF	TRBJ1-1	-	TRBV18
CASRVSPGQGAGTEAFF	TRBJ1-1	-	TRBV5-1
CASSRDTSTEAFF	TRBJ1-1	-	TRBV5-1
CASSEAGEGHGYTF	TRBJ1-2	-	TRBV6-1
CASSQGVNTEAFF	TRBJ1-1	-	TRBV6-5
CASSHDSGSGANVLTF	TRBJ2-6	once	TRBV2
CASSLQGQVNTEAFF	TRBJ1-1	-	TRBV18
CATSDPGQSSYEQYF	TRBJ2-7	-	TRBV24-1
CASAGTVFTYNEQFF	TRBJ2-1	-	TRBV6-5
CASSPGLAANEQFF	TRBJ2-1	-	TRBV3-1/TRBV3-2
CASSSEGGGSPLHF	TRBJ1-6	once	TRBV19
CASSAGTSQFF	TRBJ2-1	-	TRBV12-3/TRBV12-4
CASSAKGQGDTEAFF	TRBJ1-1	-	TRBV7-3
CASSLPGTGDEAFF	TRBJ1-1	-	TRBV11-2
CASSLPTGSNTEAFF	TRBJ1-1	-	TRBV5-5
CASSVGGQLNEKLFF	TRBJ1-4	-	TRBV9
CASSAQTVNTEAFF	TRBJ1-1	-	TRBV2
CASSPPRVSNTEAFF	TRBJ1-1	-	TRBV13
CASSPGRTTDTQYF	TRBJ2-3	-	TRBV7-2
CASSQGTSGGPRSTDTQYF	TRBJ2-3	-	TRBV4-1
CASSRRYSDRVEEAFF	TRBJ1-1	few	TRBV6-2/TRBV6-3
CATRASAGGTGELFF	TRBJ2-2	-	TRBV24-1
CAWSVSRRGTEAFF	TRBJ1-1	-	TRBV30
CASSIGGAFGGETQYF	TRBJ2-5	-	TRBV19
CASSLAGGDYNEQFF	TRBJ2-1	-	TRBV6-2/TRBV6-3
CAISASRVNEQFF	TRBJ2-1	-	TRBV10-3
CASSSGTGGIYGYTF	TRBJ1-2	once	TRBV19
CASSFLEGEGTEAFF	TRBJ1-1	-	TRBV7-3
CASSPYYSGTQTYNEQFF	TRBJ2-1	few	TRBV7-2
CATSPLEQNYGYTF	TRBJ1-2	-	TRBV25-1
CASSFRLAELGDTQYF	TRBJ2-3	-	TRBV5-1
CASSQGNYGYTF	TRBJ1-2	once	TRBV7-9
CASQNGGGAGNQPQHF	TRBJ1-5	-	TRBV2
CASRGTGSYEQYF	TRBJ2-7	once	TRBV6-6
CATSTGTGELFF	TRBJ2-2	-	TRBV24-1
CASSRSQGNYGYTF	TRBJ1-2	-	TRBV11-2
CASSQLDRGDSPLHF	TRBJ1-6	-	TRBV3-1/TRBV3-2
CASSPSTKLNEKLFF	TRBJ1-4	-	TRBV6-5
CASSLVGQTNEKLFF	TRBJ1-4	-	TRBV7-9
CSVEGRTSGSFRETQYF	TRBJ2-5	-	TRBV29-1
CASSLGSDEQYF	TRBJ2-7	-	TRBV5-5
CASSPRRSSGMNTGELFF	TRBJ2-2	-	TRBV6-6
CASSLVAGPNYGYTF	TRBJ1-2	-	TRBV7-8
CASRTATNYGYTF	TRBJ1-2	-	TRBV19
CASSPEEGPEQYF	TRBJ2-7	once	TRBV18
CASSRPGVDYVNSPLHF	TRBJ1-6	-	TRBV6-6
CASHPSGMRAFF	TRBJ1-1	once	TRBV28
CASSYGTGNTEAFF	TRBJ1-1	few	TRBV5-1
CAWTGRGGNTIYF	TRBJ1-3	once	TRBV30
CASSVASTLDRANEKLFF	TRBJ1-4	-	TRBV9